Below are 28 T cell receptor beta chains sequenced from a single sample in a study of blood T cell repertoires in COVID-19. The repertoire was sequenced with immunoSEQ multiplex PCR; TCRdb's copy has only in-frame clones and lacks some. In the table there are about 300,000 clones, more than 70% of which are singletons. Sequenced input: peripheral blood. These receptors were taken from a young man who had recovered from COVID-19.

This chain connects TRBV20-1 to TRBJ2-1; 10 bases are shared with TRBD2. The CDR3 covers 16 residues. Germline V gene data show CDR1 as DFQATT and CDR2 as SNEGSKA (reference sequence). With V trimmed by 3 bases and J by 1 base, 6 bases remained unmatched. The CDR3 here is CSASPLAGESYNEQFF. CDR3 nucleotides: TGCAGTGCTAGTCCTCTAGCGGGAGAGTCCTACAATGAGCAGTTCTTC.

The V call is TRBV5-4, the J call TRBJ2-1; 7 positions match TRBD2. The germline gives CDR1 SGHNT, CDR2 YYREEE (reference sequence). The CDR3 consists of 16 residues. V lost 1 base and J lost 2; bases outside the gene matches: 6. The CDR3 DNA follows: TGTGCCAGCAGCTTGTCTACTCTAGCGGCCTACAATGAGCAGTTCTTC. Its protein is CASSLSTLAAYNEQFF.

A word on this clone: At the DNA level, this CDR3 is encoded by other sequences in the same sample as well. The chain uses TRBV7-3 and TRBJ1-2; 9 bases align to TRBD1. The junction had 3 bases not matched to a gene; V was cut back by 5 bases and J by 5 bases. Germline CDR1 reads SGHTA; CDR2 reads FQGTGA. The CDR3 consists of 13 residues. In DNA form, the CDR3 reads TGTGCCAGCAGCCCGGGGACAGGGTATGGCTACACCTTC. It translates to CASSPGTGYGYTF. Combining the CDR3 with reference TRBV7-3 and TRBJ1-2 gives the whole variable domain GAGVSQTPSNKVTEKGKYVELRCDPISGHTALYWYRQSLGQGPEFLIYFQGTGAADDSGLPNDRFFAVRPEGSVSTLKIQRTERGDSAVYLCASSPGTGYGYTFGSGTRLTVV.

V and J are TRBV30 and TRBJ2-3; a weak D match, TRBD2 (6 bases). Germline V gene data show CDR1 as GTSNPN and CDR2 as SVGIG (reference sequence). V was cut by 3 bases and J by 0 bases, with 16 bases left in between. The CDR3 consists of 16 residues. The CDR3 DNA reads as TGTGCCTGGAGATCCGCGGGGATGATTAGCACAGATACGCAGTATTTT. Its protein product is CAWRSAGMISTDTQYF. Drawing the rest from reference TRBV30 and TRBJ2-3, the complete variable domain is SQTIHQWPATLVQPVGSPLSLECTVEGTSNPNLYWYRQAAGRGLQLLFYSVGIGQISSEVPQNLSASRPQDRQFILSSKKLLLSDSGFYLCAWRSAGMISTDTQYFGPGTRLTVL.

V usage is TRBV5-1 and J usage is TRBJ1-4, with 11 bases identical to TRBD1. The V gene end was trimmed by 4 bases and the J gene end by 4 bases; junction bases not matched to a gene: 9. The CDR3 consists of 17 residues. CDR1 and CDR2 (germline): SGHRS, YFSETQ. CDR3 loop: CASSPGTGGLGNEKLFF. The CDR3 bases are TGCGCCAGCAGCCCCGGGACAGGGGGGTTGGGTAATGAAAAACTGTTTTTT.

The gene calls are TRBV4-1 and TRBJ1-5; perhaps TRBD1 as D (5 bases). Trimming removed 0 bases from V and 2 bases from J, with 11 bases in between. The CDR3 extends over 16 amino acids. The germline gives CDR1 MGHRA, CDR2 YSYEKL. The CDR3 here is CASSQEIAGRNQPQHF. The CDR3 nucleotides are TGCGCCAGCAGCCAAGAAATTGCGGGACGCAATCAGCCCCAGCATTTT.

The chain joins TRBV5-5 to TRBJ2-7; D remains ambiguous. This CDR3 comprises 13 residues. Germline assignment: CDR1 SGHKS and CDR2 YYEKEE (reference sequence). Deletions cut 2 bases from V and 3 bases from J, with 9 bases between. CDR3 region: CASSFRVDYEQYF. CDR3 DNA sequence: TGTGCCAGCAGCTTCCGGGTTGACTACGAGCAGTACTTC.

The V and J genes are TRBV10-3 and TRBJ2-5, with TRBD2 matching 13 bases. With 8 bases clipped from V and 3 bases from J, the junction kept 3 bases outside the gene matches. CDR3 length: 14 amino acids. Germline V gives CDR1 ENHRY, CDR2 SYGVKD. The CDR3 bases are TGTGCCATCGGTGGGACTAGCGGGGAAGAGACCCAGTACTTC. It encodes CAIGGTSGEETQYF.

The chain carries TRBV7-2 and TRBJ2-1; D might be TRBD2 (6 bases). Germline CDR1 reads SGHTA; CDR2 reads FQGNSA. Trimming stripped 5 bases from V and 5 bases from J, with 19 bases between. The CDR3 loop spans 16 amino acids. The CDR3 region has the DNA TGTGCCAGCAGCCCGAACTCGGGACTTACGAACAATGAGCAGTTCTTC. Protein product: CASSPNSGLTNNEQFF.

The V call is TRBV18, the J call TRBJ2-1; 10 bases are a match to TRBD1. Losses at the gene ends were 3 bases for V and 4 bases for J; bases not matched to a gene: 3. Germline assignment: CDR1 KGHSH and CDR2 LQKENI. The CDR3 has 15 amino acids. The CDR3 DNA sequence: TGTGCCAGCTCACCCCTGGACAGGGGGTACAATGAGCAGTTCTTC. As protein: CASSPLDRGYNEQFF.

The genes are TRBV6-5 and TRBJ2-7, with TRBD1 matching 7 bases. The CDR3 length is 15 residues. Germline assignment: CDR1 MNHEY and CDR2 SVGAGI. Trimming removed 5 bases from V and 2 bases from J; junction bases left unmatched: 9. DNA for the CDR3: TGTGCCAGCAGTCTACAGGGGTCCCTGCCCTACGAGCAGTACTTC. Its protein is CASSLQGSLPYEQYF.

The CDR3 spells CASSPGTGDPYEQYF. The CDR3 DNA follows: TGTGCCAGCTCACCCGGGACAGGTGATCCCTACGAGCAGTACTTC. V and J are TRBV18 and TRBJ2-7; 8 bases agree with TRBD1. V lost 3 bases to trimming and J lost 2 bases; unmatched junction nucleotides: 6. Per germline, CDR1 KGHSH and CDR2 LQKENI. CDR3 length: 15 residues. Combining the CDR3 with reference TRBV18 and TRBJ2-7 gives the whole variable domain NAGVMQNPRHLVRRRGQEARLRCSPMKGHSHVYWYRQLPEEGLKFMVYLQKENIIDESGMPKERFSAEFPKEGPSILRIQQVVRGDSAAYFCASSPGTGDPYEQYFGPGTRLTVT.

The V gene is TRBV5-1, the J gene TRBJ2-3, with TRBD1 matching 8 bases. The CDR3 totals 16 residues. Trimming took 4 bases from V and 3 from J; bases not matched to a gene: 10. From germline, CDR1 is SGHRS and CDR2 YFSETQ. Here the CDR3 reads CASSSAQGARTDTQYF. The CDR3 DNA reads as TGCGCCAGCAGCAGCGCGCAGGGGGCTCGAACAGATACGCAGTATTTT.

Details on this clone: The sample holds other DNA sequences that translate to the same CDR3. V gene TRBV6-5 combines with J gene TRBJ1-1, with D maybe TRBD1 (5 bases). Between the trimmed V and J ends, which lost 2 bases and 2 bases, there was a span of 9 bases. The germline CDR1 and CDR2 sequences are MNHEY and SVGAGI. CDR3 length: 14 amino acids. The CDR3 protein is CASSYAGPNTEAFF. In DNA form, the CDR3 reads TGTGCCAGCAGTTACGCAGGGCCAAACACTGAAGCTTTCTTT.

J is TRBJ2-7 and V is TRBV12-5, with 10 bases fitting TRBD2. The J segment lost 6 bases and the V segment lost 6 bases, leaving 11 bases of the junction unmatched. Germline CDR1 LGHNT, CDR2 FRNRAP. This CDR3 comprises 15 residues. The CDR3 reads CASGPSGRARGEQYF. The CDR3 nucleotides are TGTGCTAGTGGACCAAGCGGGAGGGCCCGGGGCGAGCAGTACTTC.

This clone was seen just once. The chain uses TRBV4-1 and TRBJ1-6, with D perhaps matching TRBD1 (6 bases). Germline V CDR1 and CDR2: MGHRA, YSYEKL. Between the trimmed V and J ends, which lost 0 bases and 6 bases, there was a span of 15 bases. The CDR3 sequence is 17 residues long. CDR3 nucleotide sequence: TGCGCCAGCAGCCAAGATTCCACGGTCAGGGGTAATTCACCCCTCCACTTT. Residues: CASSQDSTVRGNSPLHF.

The V and J genes are TRBV18 and TRBJ2-5; no clear D. Germline CDR1 KGHSH, CDR2 LQKENI. V dropped 2 bases and J dropped 0 bases, with 7 bases sitting between them. The CDR3 spans 14 residues. The CDR3 is CASSPVTHQETQYF. The CDR3 bases are TGTGCCAGCTCACCAGTGACACACCAAGAGACCCAGTACTTC.

This clone has a single count. V usage is TRBV7-9 and J usage is TRBJ2-7; 16 nucleotides agree with TRBD2. Germline V gene sequence: CDR1 SEHNR, CDR2 FQNEAQ (reference sequence). V lost 5 bases to trimming and J lost 0 bases; unmatched junction nucleotides: 7. The CDR3 has 18 residues. CDR3 sequence: CASSAGTSGGAPSYEQYF. The CDR3 DNA reads as TGTGCCAGCAGCGCCGGGACTAGCGGGGGGGCGCCCTCCTACGAGCAGTACTTC.

The chain is built from TRBV7-9 and TRBJ1-1; D possibly corresponds to TRBD1 (6 bases). V was cut by 3 bases and J by 3 bases, with 8 bases left in between. The CDR3 is made up of 13 amino acids. Germline V gene lookup returns CDR1 SEHNR and CDR2 FQNEAQ (reference sequence). CDR3 nucleotides: TGTGCCAGCAGCTTGCAGGGGCACACTGAAGCTTTCTTT. This sequence encodes CASSLQGHTEAFF.

The V and J genes are TRBV6-5 and TRBJ1-2; no firm D call. CDR3 length: 13 residues. Trimming took off 0 bases at V and 6 bases at J, with 8 bases between the two ends. Germline CDR1 and CDR2: MNHEY and SVGAGI. CDR3 nucleotide sequence: TGTGCCAGCAGTTACTCGGACGGGGATGGCTACACCTTC. Its protein product is CASSYSDGDGYTF.

This chain joins TRBV7-2 and TRBJ1-4; D is uncertain. The germline CDR1 and CDR2 sequences are SGHTA and FQGNSA. The V and J ends lost 1 base and 10 bases respectively, with 10 bases between them. The CDR3 consists of 13 residues. The CDR3 here is CASSLERARKLFF. In DNA form, the CDR3 reads TGTGCCAGCAGCTTAGAGAGGGCTCGAAAACTGTTTTTT.

This clone was picked up one time. The V and J genes are TRBV9 and TRBJ2-1, with unresolved D. The V gene's germline CDR1 is SGDLS and CDR2 YYNGEE. V was pared by 0 bases and J by 8 bases, with 6 bases between. The length of the CDR3 is 12 residues. CDR3 bases: TGTGCCAGCAGCGTAGGATCGGATGAGCAGTTCTTC. Protein: CASSVGSDEQFF.

The chain is built from TRBV19 and TRBJ1-2, with 10 bases identical to TRBD1. The CDR3 consists of 14 residues. Germline V gene data show CDR1 as LNHDA and CDR2 as SQIVND (reference sequence). Trimming removed 6 bases from V and 2 bases from J; junction bases left unmatched: 3. DNA of the CDR3: TGTGCCAGTAGCTCGGGACAGGGGAACTATGGCTACACCTTC. Amino acids: CASSSGQGNYGYTF.

The gene calls are TRBV28 and TRBJ2-3; 15 bases are a match to TRBD2. Losses at the gene ends were 5 bases for V and 7 bases for J; bases not matched to a gene: 7. The CDR3 is 16 amino acids. CDR1 MDHEN and CDR2 SYDVKM come from the germline V gene. This CDR3 reads CASSPGGTSGRYTQYF. The CDR3 bases are TGTGCCAGCAGTCCGGGGGGGACTAGCGGGAGGTATACGCAGTATTTT.

This chain uses TRBV25-1 with TRBJ2-7; D possibly corresponds to TRBD2 (5 bases). Trimming left V 3 bases short and J 6 bases short, with 21 bases between. CDR3 length equals 16 residues. The germline V gene encodes CDR1 MGHDK and CDR2 SYGVNS. In DNA, the CDR3 is TGTGCCAGCAGTGACTCCTGGGTCTCGGGAACGGGCGAGCAGTACTTC. It translates to CASSDSWVSGTGEQYF.

This clone was seen just once. CDR3 amino acids: CATSDPGTSDEQFF. CDR3 nucleotide sequence: TGTGCCACCAGTGACCCTGGGACTAGCGATGAGCAGTTCTTC. The rearrangement joins TRBV24-1 to TRBJ2-1; 10 bases align to TRBD2. V lost 4 bases and J lost 8; bases outside the gene matches: 4. Germline assignment: CDR1 KGHDR and CDR2 SFDVKD. This CDR3 spans 14 amino acids.

The chain uses TRBV5-4 and TRBJ2-7, with a possible D match to TRBD2 (5 bases). Germline lookup yields CDR1 SGHNT and CDR2 YYREEE (reference sequence). V was pared by 0 bases and J by 7 bases, with 17 bases between. There are 15 residues in the CDR3. The CDR3 bases are TGTGCCAGCAGCTTGGGCGGAGTGGGAGCTGGTGAGCAGTACTTC. Its protein product is CASSLGGVGAGEQYF.

This clone appeared a single time. The chain uses TRBV4-3 and TRBJ2-1, with TRBD2 matching 7 bases. After removal of 1 base from V and 7 bases from J, the junction contained 7 bases not matched to a gene. This CDR3 contains 15 residues. From germline, CDR1 is LGHNA and CDR2 YSLEER. Here the CDR3 reads CASSQVLLAANEQFF. Written as DNA, the CDR3 is TGCGCCAGCAGCCAAGTTCTCCTAGCGGCTAATGAGCAGTTCTTC.